This entry concerns a single TCR beta chain. These data come from a study of brain T cells in children with intractable seizures. The assay was immunoSEQ multiplex PCR, and TCRdb's table has in-frame clones only and misses some. The data show a few hundred thousand clones, roughly 93% seen once. Time point of the sample: blood from clinic visit 5 months post-surgery; TSC patient then seizure free. The sequence was obtained from a boy younger than two with tuberous sclerosis and intractable seizures. The material was peripheral blood, obtained less than 6 months after surgery.

As DNA, the CDR3 is TGTGCCAGCCAACTACAGGGGGCCTACGATAATTCACCCCTCCACTTT. Amino acids: CASQLQGAYDNSPLHF. The J gene is TRBJ1-6, the V gene TRBV7-9; 9 bases agree with TRBD1. J lost 5 bases, V lost 8 bases, and 10 bases had no gene match. The V gene's germline CDR1 is SEHNR and CDR2 FQNEAQ (reference sequence). The CDR3 contains 16 residues. Full variable domain (remainder filled in from reference TRBV7-9 and TRBJ1-6): DTGVSQNPRHKITKRGQNVTFRCDPISEHNRLYWYRQTLGQGPEFLTYFQNEAQLEKSRLLSDRFSAERPKGSFSTLEIQRTEQGDSAMYLCASQLQGAYDNSPLHFGNGTRLTVT.